This T cell receptor (beta chain) was profiled in a study of multiple sclerosis patients with progressive multifocal leukoencephalopathy. The CDR3 sequence is 16 residues long. Per germline, CDR1 LNHDA and CDR2 SQIVND (reference sequence). V was pared by 4 bases and J by 4 bases, with 10 bases of the junction left unmatched. Described time point: before natalizumab initiation. Prior interferon beta treatment was universal, and the PML patients were all female. Each PCR contained spiked synthetic TR CDR3 controls spanning every V-J pairing. The table came from immunoSEQ multiplex PCR; TCRdb's copy has only in-frame clones and leaves some out. Here the sample spans roughly 28,000 clones, more than 75% being singletons.

This TCR came from a human donor with multiple sclerosis. This chain connects TRBV19 to TRBJ2-1, with 7 bases that match TRBD2. Sequencing used PBMCs. The CDR3 is CASSTGDYLKYNEQFF. CDR3 in DNA: TGTGCCAGTAGTACTGGGGACTACCTGAAATACAATGAGCAGTTCTTC.